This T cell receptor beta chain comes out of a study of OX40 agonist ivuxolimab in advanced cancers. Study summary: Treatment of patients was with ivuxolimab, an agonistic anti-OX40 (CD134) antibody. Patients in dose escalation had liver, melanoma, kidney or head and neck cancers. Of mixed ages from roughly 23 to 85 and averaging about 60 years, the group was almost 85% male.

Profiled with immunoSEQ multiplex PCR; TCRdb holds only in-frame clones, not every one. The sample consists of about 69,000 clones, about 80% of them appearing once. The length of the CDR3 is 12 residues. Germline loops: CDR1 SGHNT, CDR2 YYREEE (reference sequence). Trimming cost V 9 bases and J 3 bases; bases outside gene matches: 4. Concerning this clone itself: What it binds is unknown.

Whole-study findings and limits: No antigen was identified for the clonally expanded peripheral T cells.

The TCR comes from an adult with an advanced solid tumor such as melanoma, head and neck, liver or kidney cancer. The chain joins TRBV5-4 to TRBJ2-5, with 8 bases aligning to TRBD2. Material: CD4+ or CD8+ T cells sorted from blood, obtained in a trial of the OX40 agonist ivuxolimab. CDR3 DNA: TGTGCCATCGGGAGGGGGGAAGAGACCCAGTACTTC. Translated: CAIGRGEETQYF.